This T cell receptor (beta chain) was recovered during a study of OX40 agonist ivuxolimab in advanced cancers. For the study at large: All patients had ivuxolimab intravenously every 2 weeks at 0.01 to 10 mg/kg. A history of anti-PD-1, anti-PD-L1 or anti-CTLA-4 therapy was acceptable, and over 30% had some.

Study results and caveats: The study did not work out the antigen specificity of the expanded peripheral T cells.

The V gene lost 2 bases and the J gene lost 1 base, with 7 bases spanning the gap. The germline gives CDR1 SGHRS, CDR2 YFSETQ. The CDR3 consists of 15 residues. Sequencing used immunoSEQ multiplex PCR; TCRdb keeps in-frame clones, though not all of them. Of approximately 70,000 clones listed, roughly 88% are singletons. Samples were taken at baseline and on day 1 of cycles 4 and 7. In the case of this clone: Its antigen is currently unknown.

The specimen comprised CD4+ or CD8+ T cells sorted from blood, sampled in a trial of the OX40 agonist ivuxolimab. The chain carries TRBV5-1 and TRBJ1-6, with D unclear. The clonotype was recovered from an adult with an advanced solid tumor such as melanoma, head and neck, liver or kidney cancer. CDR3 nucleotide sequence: TGCGCCAGCAGCTTCGGGGAGTCCTATAATTCACCCCTCCACTTT. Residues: CASSFGESYNSPLHF. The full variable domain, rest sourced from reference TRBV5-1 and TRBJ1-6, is KAGVTQTPRYLIKTRGQQVTLSCSPISGHRSVSWYQQTPGQGLQFLFEYFSETQRNKGNFPGRFSGRQFSNSRSEMNVSTLELGDSALYLCASSFGESYNSPLHFGNGTRLTVT.